This T cell receptor beta chain came from a study of shared clonotypes between healthy human individuals. Study information: Plates per donor: three CD4 naive, three CD4 memory, two CD8 naive, one CD8 memory.

Authors' methods: Owing to the provision of junction-only sequences devoid of quality scores by immunoSEQ, filtering differed. The data were produced by immunoSEQ multiplex PCR, yet TCRdb's version contains in-frame clones alone and is incomplete. V and J calls and clone size are as listed in that table; D and trimming were resolved from the DNA. Among over 2 million clones listed, about 95% were seen once. Germline V lookup: CDR1 SEHNR, CDR2 FQNEAQ (reference sequence). The CDR3 totals 15 residues. V was cut by 5 bases and J by 6 bases, with 18 bases left in between. Whole-study results and caveats: Represented diversity (both genetic and exposure-history) was limited by the small number of donors. Shared across several donors were roughly 5% of the naive CD4 clonotypes.

Naive-designated CD8 cells lacked CD45RO, were positively enriched for CCR7, and omitted terminally differentiated effector memory CD45RA+ cells. A note on this clone: Its antigen is unknown.

The TCR sequence derives from a man in his late teens or twenties in good health. The gene calls are TRBV7-9 and TRBJ2-3; D is uncertain. The sample comprised naive CD8+ T cells sorted from blood. CDR3 DNA sequence: TGTGCCAGCAGCCTTCAAGGAACTTCGATGGATACGCAGTATTTT. It encodes CASSLQGTSMDTQYF.